This T cell receptor (beta chain) derives from a study of shared clonotypes between healthy human individuals. Study-level results: Despite large depth, rarefaction showed incomplete sorted-subset sequencing.

Regarding this clone: What it recognizes is unknown.

The authors' processing: As immunoSEQ supplied junction-only sequences (without quality scores), filtering differed. Assay used: immunoSEQ multiplex PCR; TCRdb lists only in-frame clones, some missing. Clone size and V and J calls were adopted from that table, with D and trimming inferred from the DNA. Seen here are 110,000 or so clones, 65% to 75% observed once, and the top ten hold approximately 23%. Germline V gives CDR1 MGHRA, CDR2 YSYEKL. V lost 1 base and J lost 1, with 4 bases in between. The CDR3 sequence is 14 residues long. Material: memory CD8+ T cells sorted from blood. This sample's subset: CD45RO+ cells pooled with CCR7-negative TemRA cells. The receptor was derived from a woman aged 30 to 39 in good health. This rearrangement joins TRBV4-1 to TRBJ2-2, with D hard to call. CDR3 residues: CASSQARNTGELFF. CDR3 bases: TGCGCCAGCAGCCAAGCCAGGAACACCGGGGAGCTGTTTTTT.